Below are 13 T cell receptor beta chains sequenced from a single sample in a study of T cells after posttransplantation cyclophosphamide. Using immunoSEQ multiplex PCR, the repertoire was profiled, and TCRdb retains in-frame clones only, with some absent. The repertoire consists of roughly 17,000 clones, with 77% occurring once and the leading ten covering 31%. A marrow graft followed busulfan-fludarabine conditioning, with cyclophosphamide on days +3 and +4. Source: CD8+ T cells sorted from PBMCs, taken around 2,000 days after a stem cell transplant with posttransplant cyclophosphamide. These receptors were taken from a female patient aged 40 to 55 who received an allogeneic stem cell transplant from a related donor, was CMV-positive, and had no GVHD. The graft donor may be the source of some T cells.

V is TRBV15 and J is TRBJ2-1; tentative D call: TRBD2 (7 bases). The CDR3 spans 11 residues. Germline V CDR1 and CDR2: LNHNV, YYDKDF (reference sequence). V was shortened by 8 bases and J by 8 bases, with 10 bases between the two germline ends. CDR3 bases: TGTGCCACCCGCGGGGGCGATGAGCAGTTCTTC. Translating gives CATRGGDEQFF.

The rearrangement uses TRBV14 and TRBJ2-7, with D perhaps matching TRBD2 (6 bases). CDR1 and CDR2 (germline): SGHDN, FVKESK. V lost 1 base to trimming and J lost 7 bases, with 11 bases between them. The CDR3 sequence is 13 residues long. The CDR3 sequence: CASSQGAGREQYF. CDR3 coding DNA: TGTGCCAGCAGCCAAGGGGCAGGGAGGGAGCAGTACTTC.

The CDR3, as DNA: TGTGCCAGCAGGGGACTCACGAATGAGCAGTTCTTC. Its protein product is CASRGLTNEQFF. V and J are TRBV2 and TRBJ2-1; D possibly corresponds to TRBD2 (6 bases). This CDR3 has 12 residues. V was pared by 6 bases and J by 7 bases, with 10 bases between. CDR1 is SNHLY, CDR2 FYNNEI, per germline.

V usage is TRBV9 and J usage is TRBJ2-3, with 7 nucleotides matching TRBD2. Germline V CDR1 and CDR2: SGDLS, YYNGEE. The J segment lost 2 bases and the V segment lost 4 bases, leaving 10 bases of the junction unmatched. The CDR3 totals 16 residues. CDR3 sequence reads: CASSTASGVPTDTQYF. DNA of the CDR3: TGTGCCAGCAGCACAGCTAGCGGCGTACCCACAGATACGCAGTATTTT.

The rearrangement uses TRBV7-9 and TRBJ2-7; 8 bases map to TRBD1. The CDR3 consists of 13 residues. J gave up 6 bases and V 4 bases, and 5 bases lay outside the gene matches. Per germline, CDR1 SEHNR and CDR2 FQNEAQ (reference sequence). For the CDR3, the DNA is TGTGCCAGCAGCTCCACGACAGGGGTCGAGCAGTACTTC. Its protein product is CASSSTTGVEQYF.

The chain carries TRBV28 and TRBJ2-5; tentatively, D is TRBD2 (6 bases). CDR3 length: 15 residues. Trimming left V 2 bases short and J 5 bases short, with 15 bases between. CDR1 MDHEN and CDR2 SYDVKM come from the germline V gene. Here the CDR3 reads CASSLTLTGRETQYF. The CDR3 DNA is TGTGCCAGCAGTTTAACCTTAACGGGGAGGGAGACCCAGTACTTC.

This clone was seen only a few times. The V gene is TRBV7-9, the J gene TRBJ2-7; unclear D gene. CDR3 size: 13 residues. Looked up from germline, CDR1 is SEHNR and CDR2 is FQNEAQ (reference sequence). Trimming stripped 5 bases from V and 6 bases from J, with 14 bases between. In nucleotides, the CDR3 is TGTGCCAGCAGCCGAGAGGAGTTCCGCGAGCAGTACTTC. Translating gives CASSREEFREQYF. The full variable domain, in which reference TRBV7-9 and TRBJ2-7 provide the parts outside the CDR3, is DTGVSQNPRHKITKRGQNVTFRCDPISEHNRLYWYRQTLGQGPEFLTYFQNEAQLEKSRLLSDRFSAERPKGSFSTLEIQRTEQGDSAMYLCASSREEFREQYFGPGTRLTVT.

As DNA, the CDR3 is TGTGCCAGCACCCCCACGGGGTATGGCTACACCTTC. It codes for CASTPTGYGYTF. V and J are TRBV7-9 and TRBJ1-2; unclear D gene. The V end lost 7 bases, the J end lost 5 bases, and 11 bases lay between the germline ends. The germline CDR1 and CDR2 sequences are SEHNR and FQNEAQ (reference sequence). This CDR3 has 12 residues.

This chain uses TRBV4-1 with TRBJ1-6, with 9 bases matching TRBD1. J gave up 6 bases and V 4 bases, and 7 bases lay outside the gene matches. The CDR3 is made up of 16 amino acids. CDR1 and CDR2 (germline): MGHRA, YSYEKL. The CDR3, as DNA: TGCGCCAGCAGCCCCGGACAGGGGACTATTAATTCACCCCTCCACTTT. This encodes CASSPGQGTINSPLHF.

The rearrangement uses TRBV27 and TRBJ2-3; TRBD2 agrees at 12 bases. CDR1 is MNHEY, CDR2 SMNVEV, per germline (reference sequence). This CDR3 contains 16 residues. With 6 bases clipped from V and 2 bases from J, the junction kept 6 bases outside the gene matches. CDR3 DNA sequence: TGTGCCAGCAGCGGACTAGCGGGGTTCAACACAGATACGCAGTATTTT. It is translated as CASSGLAGFNTDTQYF.

The CDR3 reads CASSSWTGDSGNTIYF. CDR3 sequence (DNA): TGTGCCAGCAGCTCCTGGACAGGGGACTCTGGAAACACCATATATTTT. The chain recombines TRBV11-2 with TRBJ1-3, with 9 positions matching TRBD1. The V and J ends lost 4 bases and 0 bases, in that order; junction bases with no gene match: 4. The CDR3 sequence is 16 residues long. Germline V CDR1 and CDR2: SGHAT, FQNNGV.

The chain combines TRBV2 with TRBJ2-7, with 11 positions matching TRBD1. The CDR3 is 15 residues long. V lost 5 bases and J lost 2; bases outside the gene matches: 5. Germline CDR1 reads SNHLY; CDR2 reads FYNNEI. The CDR3 coding sequence is TGTGCCAGCAGTACAGGACAGGGGGCGACCTACGAGCAGTACTTC. The encoded protein is CASSTGQGATYEQYF. The whole variable domain, filled in from reference TRBV2 and TRBJ2-7, reads EPEVTQTPSHQVTQMGQEVILRCVPISNHLYFYWYRQILGQKVEFLVSFYNNEISEKSEIFDDQFSVERPDGSNFTLKIRSTKLEDSAMYFCASSTGQGATYEQYFGPGTRLTVT.

The chain recombines TRBV5-1 with TRBJ2-7, with D possibly being TRBD2 (6 bases). Germline V gives CDR1 SGHRS, CDR2 YFSETQ. The CDR3 contains 14 residues. V gave up 3 bases and J gave up 4 bases, with 14 bases separating them. The CDR3 spells CASSSAGSGYEQYF. In DNA, the CDR3 is TGCGCCAGCAGCTCCGCGGGGAGTGGTTACGAGCAGTACTTC.